The rows below give T cell receptor beta chains drawn from one sample of a study of T cell responses to AZD1222 COVID-19 vaccine. Using immunoSEQ multiplex PCR, the repertoire was profiled, and TCRdb retains in-frame clones only, with some absent. The data contain 150,000 to 200,000 clones, over 90% of them singletons. The sequencing used peripheral blood, collected on day 0 of AZD1222 vaccination. The origin of the receptors is an adult in good health. CDR3s include the opening cysteine and the closing phenylalanine or tryptophan. Fields, in order: CDR3 length, clone size, J gene, D gene, V gene, CDR3 protein, CDR3 DNA. A D gene is named only where the DNA matches it firmly. Size tells how often a clone was seen (once, few, many) or the class of an expanded clone, and some rows leave it out.

CDR3 length: 13
clone size: .
J gene: TRBJ1-2
D gene: .
V gene: TRBV12-3/TRBV12-4
CDR3 protein: CASSLGRQYGYTF
CDR3 DNA: TGTGCCAGCAGTTTAGGACGACAGTATGGCTACACCTTC

CDR3 length: 15
clone size: .
J gene: TRBJ2-7
D gene: TRBD2
V gene: TRBV13
CDR3 protein: CASSPVAGGSYEQYF
CDR3 DNA: TGTGCCAGCAGCCCGGTAGCGGGAGGCTCCTACGAGCAGTACTTC

CDR3 length: 16
clone size: .
J gene: TRBJ1-4
D gene: .
V gene: TRBV27
CDR3 protein: CASRAEGRATNEKLFF
CDR3 DNA: TGTGCCAGCAGGGCAGAAGGAAGGGCAACTAATGAAAAACTGTTTTTT

CDR3 length: 15
clone size: once
J gene: TRBJ2-7
D gene: TRBD1
V gene: TRBV6-5
CDR3 protein: CASSYDGTAAYEQYF
CDR3 DNA: TGTGCCAGCAGTTACGATGGGACAGCGGCCTACGAGCAGTACTTC

CDR3 length: 14
clone size: .
J gene: TRBJ1-4
D gene: .
V gene: TRBV7-2
CDR3 protein: CASSWDGPNEKLFF
CDR3 DNA: TGTGCCAGCAGCTGGGACGGACCGAATGAAAAACTGTTTTTT

CDR3 length: 16
clone size: .
J gene: TRBJ1-3
D gene: TRBD1
V gene: TRBV16
CDR3 protein: CASSQSRQGSGNTIYF
CDR3 DNA: TGTGCCAGCAGCCAATCTCGACAGGGGTCTGGAAACACCATATATTTT

CDR3 length: 14
clone size: .
J gene: TRBJ2-6
D gene: .
V gene: TRBV29-1
CDR3 protein: CSVDGEPGANVLTF
CDR3 DNA: TGCAGCGTTGACGGGGAGCCTGGGGCCAACGTCCTGACTTTC

CDR3 length: 11
clone size: .
J gene: TRBJ1-5
D gene: .
V gene: TRBV28
CDR3 protein: CASSLNQPQHF
CDR3 DNA: TGTGCCAGCAGTCTCAATCAGCCCCAGCATTTT

CDR3 length: 19
clone size: .
J gene: TRBJ2-3
D gene: TRBD2
V gene: TRBV5-6
CDR3 protein: CASSLISGGSSYPTDTQYF
CDR3 DNA: TGTGCCAGCAGCTTGATAAGCGGGGGGTCGTCCTACCCCACAGATACGCAGTATTTT

CDR3 length: 13
clone size: .
J gene: TRBJ2-5
D gene: TRBD1
V gene: TRBV10-2
CDR3 protein: CASSGQGQETQYF
CDR3 DNA: TGCGCCAGCAGTGGACAGGGCCAAGAGACCCAGTACTTC

CDR3 length: 14
clone size: .
J gene: TRBJ1-4
D gene: TRBD1
V gene: TRBV9
CDR3 protein: CASSSDRAGEKLFF
CDR3 DNA: TGTGCCAGCAGCTCGGACAGGGCTGGGGAAAAACTGTTTTTT

CDR3 length: 17
clone size: .
J gene: TRBJ1-3
D gene: .
V gene: TRBV4-2
CDR3 protein: CASSQERNTDSGNTIYF
CDR3 DNA: TGTGCCAGCAGCCAAGAACGAAATACAGACTCTGGAAACACCATATATTTT

CDR3 length: 15
clone size: .
J gene: TRBJ2-5
D gene: .
V gene: TRBV5-5
CDR3 protein: CASSLGGRPQETQYF
CDR3 DNA: TGTGCCAGCAGCTTGGGGGGCCGTCCTCAAGAGACCCAGTACTTC

CDR3 length: 21
clone size: .
J gene: TRBJ1-5
D gene: .
V gene: TRBV23-1
CDR3 protein: CASSQSGFRAGAKNSNQPQHF
CDR3 DNA: TGCGCCAGCAGTCAATCGGGTTTTAGGGCAGGGGCCAAAAATAGCAATCAGCCCCAGCATTTT

CDR3 length: 15
clone size: .
J gene: TRBJ2-1
D gene: .
V gene: TRBV28
CDR3 protein: CASKGPSGSGNEQFF
CDR3 DNA: TGTGCCAGCAAAGGACCTTCCGGGAGCGGCAATGAGCAGTTCTTC

CDR3 length: 18
clone size: .
J gene: TRBJ1-3
D gene: .
V gene: TRBV7-9
CDR3 protein: CASSLATDAGGSGNTIYF
CDR3 DNA: TGTGCCAGCAGCTTAGCGACCGACGCGGGGGGCTCTGGAAACACCATATATTTT

CDR3 length: 16
clone size: once
J gene: TRBJ2-7
D gene: .
V gene: TRBV5-5
CDR3 protein: CASSEGWGNPFYEQYF
CDR3 DNA: TGTGCCAGCAGCGAAGGATGGGGAAACCCGTTCTACGAGCAGTACTTC

CDR3 length: 14
clone size: .
J gene: TRBJ2-3
D gene: TRBD2
V gene: TRBV7-2
CDR3 protein: CASSSGLATDTQYF
CDR3 DNA: TGTGCCAGCAGCTCCGGACTAGCGACAGATACGCAGTATTTT

CDR3 length: 15
clone size: .
J gene: TRBJ2-3
D gene: TRBD2
V gene: TRBV13
CDR3 protein: CASSLASGGADTQYF
CDR3 DNA: TGTGCCAGCAGCTTAGCTAGCGGGGGGGCAGATACGCAGTATTTT

CDR3 length: 16
clone size: .
J gene: TRBJ2-3
D gene: .
V gene: TRBV6-4
CDR3 protein: CASSDQARDGTDTQYF
CDR3 DNA: TGTGCCAGCAGTGATCAAGCCCGGGACGGGACAGATACGCAGTATTTT

CDR3 length: 11
clone size: .
J gene: TRBJ2-1
D gene: .
V gene: TRBV20-1
CDR3 protein: CSATRYNEQFF
CDR3 DNA: TGCAGTGCAACAAGATACAATGAGCAGTTCTTC

CDR3 length: 16
clone size: .
J gene: TRBJ2-3
D gene: TRBD2
V gene: TRBV5-1
CDR3 protein: CASSRRTSGNTDTQYF
CDR3 DNA: TGCGCCAGCAGCCGTCGGACTAGCGGCAACACAGATACGCAGTATTTT

CDR3 length: 14
clone size: .
J gene: TRBJ2-7
D gene: .
V gene: TRBV18
CDR3 protein: CASSPSGGSGEQYF
CDR3 DNA: TGTGCCAGCTCCCCTTCGGGCGGTTCTGGCGAGCAGTACTTC

CDR3 length: 15
clone size: .
J gene: TRBJ1-3
D gene: TRBD1
V gene: TRBV9
CDR3 protein: CASSPTGEVGNTIYF
CDR3 DNA: TGTGCCAGCAGCCCTACAGGGGAGGTGGGAAACACCATATATTTT

CDR3 length: 15
clone size: few
J gene: TRBJ2-3
D gene: TRBD2
V gene: TRBV7-2
CDR3 protein: CASTYSGGATDTQYF
CDR3 DNA: TGTGCCAGCACATATAGCGGGGGGGCCACAGATACGCAGTATTTT

CDR3 length: 13
clone size: .
J gene: TRBJ1-1
D gene: .
V gene: TRBV25-1
CDR3 protein: CASSVHSSSEAFF
CDR3 DNA: TGTGCCAGCAGTGTTCACAGTTCCTCCGAAGCTTTCTTT

CDR3 length: 15
clone size: .
J gene: TRBJ1-4
D gene: .
V gene: TRBV27
CDR3 protein: CASSSSGTGHEKLFF
CDR3 DNA: TGTGCCAGCAGTTCCTCCGGGACGGGTCATGAAAAACTGTTTTTT

CDR3 length: 17
clone size: .
J gene: TRBJ2-5
D gene: TRBD2
V gene: TRBV7-2
CDR3 protein: CASSSILAGNLQETQYF
CDR3 DNA: TGTGCCAGCAGCTCGATACTAGCGGGGAATCTTCAAGAGACCCAGTACTTC

CDR3 length: 15
clone size: .
J gene: TRBJ2-7
D gene: .
V gene: TRBV14
CDR3 protein: CASSQVAGSNTEQYF
CDR3 DNA: TGTGCCAGCAGCCAAGTTGCAGGCTCGAATACCGAGCAGTACTTC

CDR3 length: 16
clone size: .
J gene: TRBJ2-1
D gene: TRBD1
V gene: TRBV2
CDR3 protein: CASSPRQGLSYNEQFF
CDR3 DNA: TGTGCCAGCAGTCCGCGACAGGGCCTCTCCTACAATGAGCAGTTCTTC

CDR3 length: 17
clone size: .
J gene: TRBJ2-7
D gene: TRBD2
V gene: TRBV27
CDR3 protein: CASTIRGSGQSSYEQYF
CDR3 DNA: TGTGCCAGCACCATTAGAGGTAGCGGGCAGAGCTCCTACGAGCAGTACTTC

CDR3 length: 15
clone size: .
J gene: TRBJ2-3
D gene: TRBD2
V gene: TRBV29-1
CDR3 protein: CSASGGHSPTDTQYF
CDR3 DNA: TGCAGCGCTAGCGGGGGCCACTCTCCCACAGATACGCAGTATTTT

CDR3 length: 13
clone size: .
J gene: TRBJ1-2
D gene: .
V gene: TRBV7-9
CDR3 protein: CASSLAGGYGYTF
CDR3 DNA: TGTGCCAGCAGCTTAGCAGGGGGTTATGGCTACACCTTC

CDR3 length: 13
clone size: .
J gene: TRBJ2-3
D gene: TRBD2
V gene: TRBV6-1
CDR3 protein: CASSSGGRDTQYF
CDR3 DNA: TGTGCCAGCAGCAGCGGGGGCAGGGATACGCAGTATTTT

CDR3 length: 14
clone size: .
J gene: TRBJ1-1
D gene: TRBD1
V gene: TRBV19
CDR3 protein: CAISTGDAREEAFF
CDR3 DNA: TGTGCCATCTCGACAGGGGACGCGAGGGAGGAAGCTTTCTTT

CDR3 length: 16
clone size: .
J gene: TRBJ1-1
D gene: TRBD1
V gene: TRBV9
CDR3 protein: CASSASYRTGNTEAFF
CDR3 DNA: TGTGCCAGCAGCGCCTCCTATAGGACAGGGAACACTGAAGCTTTCTTT

CDR3 length: 15
clone size: .
J gene: TRBJ1-3
D gene: TRBD1
V gene: TRBV19
CDR3 protein: CASSIGTGAGNTIYF
CDR3 DNA: TGTGCCAGTAGCATCGGGACAGGGGCTGGAAACACCATATATTTT

CDR3 length: 16
clone size: .
J gene: TRBJ2-7
D gene: TRBD2
V gene: TRBV19
CDR3 protein: CASSGDSGPTRYEQYF
CDR3 DNA: TGTGCCAGTAGTGGGGATAGCGGGCCAACGAGGTACGAGCAGTACTTC

CDR3 length: 15
clone size: .
J gene: TRBJ2-6
D gene: .
V gene: TRBV5-1
CDR3 protein: CASSFLGSGANVLTF
CDR3 DNA: TGCGCCAGCAGCTTCCTTGGGTCTGGGGCCAACGTCCTGACTTTC

CDR3 length: 17
clone size: .
J gene: TRBJ2-3
D gene: .
V gene: TRBV28
CDR3 protein: CASSPILGGGITDTQYF
CDR3 DNA: TGTGCCAGCAGCCCGATATTGGGCGGAGGGATCACAGATACGCAGTATTTT

CDR3 length: 14
clone size: .
J gene: TRBJ1-2
D gene: .
V gene: TRBV3-1/TRBV3-2
CDR3 protein: CASAPGERGSGYTF
CDR3 DNA: TGTGCCAGCGCCCCCGGGGAGAGGGGATCTGGCTACACCTTC

CDR3 length: 14
clone size: .
J gene: TRBJ1-1
D gene: .
V gene: TRBV3-1/TRBV3-2
CDR3 protein: CASSQEQLNTEAFF
CDR3 DNA: TGTGCCAGCAGCCAAGAACAACTGAACACTGAAGCTTTCTTT

CDR3 length: 13
clone size: few
J gene: TRBJ2-7
D gene: .
V gene: TRBV7-8
CDR3 protein: CASSLQGTYEQYF
CDR3 DNA: TGTGCCAGCAGCTTACAGGGAACCTACGAGCAGTACTTC

CDR3 length: 14
clone size: .
J gene: TRBJ2-5
D gene: .
V gene: TRBV6-5
CDR3 protein: CATRHTGPTETQYF
CDR3 DNA: TGTGCCACGCGTCATACGGGACCGACCGAGACCCAGTACTTC

CDR3 length: 14
clone size: .
J gene: TRBJ2-1
D gene: .
V gene: TRBV24-1
CDR3 protein: CATSDSGALNEQFF
CDR3 DNA: TGTGCCACCAGTGATTCAGGGGCCTTGAATGAGCAGTTCTTC

CDR3 length: 14
clone size: .
J gene: TRBJ1-2
D gene: .
V gene: TRBV27
CDR3 protein: CASRRITVVDGYTF
CDR3 DNA: TGTGCCAGCAGAAGAATCACAGTAGTAGATGGCTACACCTTC

CDR3 length: 14
clone size: .
J gene: TRBJ2-7
D gene: TRBD2
V gene: TRBV9
CDR3 protein: CASSAPGLAVEQYF
CDR3 DNA: TGTGCCAGCAGTGCCCCGGGACTAGCGGTCGAGCAGTACTTC

CDR3 length: 16
clone size: .
J gene: TRBJ2-7
D gene: TRBD2
V gene: TRBV19
CDR3 protein: CASSTSVAGATYEQYF
CDR3 DNA: TGTGCCAGTAGTACCTCCGTAGCGGGAGCGACGTACGAGCAGTACTTC

CDR3 length: 13
clone size: .
J gene: TRBJ1-5
D gene: .
V gene: TRBV12-3/TRBV12-4
CDR3 protein: CASSYTSNQPQHF
CDR3 DNA: TGTGCCAGCAGTTACACGAGCAATCAGCCCCAGCATTTT